This T cell receptor (beta chain) came from a study of cytomegalovirus exposure and HLA in healthy donors. The table came from immunoSEQ multiplex PCR; TCRdb's copy has only in-frame clones and leaves some out. The sample holds approximately 70,000 clones, about 93% seen once. In germline, CDR1 is MDHEN, CDR2 SYDVKM. Deletions cut 2 bases from V and 8 bases from J, with 9 bases between. CDR3 length equals 13 residues. Sequenced material: PBMCs. This sequence originates from a woman between 18 and 30 years old in good health and CMV-seronegative. The J gene is TRBJ2-2, the V gene TRBV28; possible D gene TRBD2, 5 bases. CDR3 in amino acids: CASSLGSGGELFF. CDR3 sequence (DNA): TGTGCCAGCAGTTTAGGATCGGGGGGGGAGCTGTTTTTT.